This TCR beta chain was captured in a study of T cell responses to AZD1222 COVID-19 vaccine listed by TCRdb under 2021. Turning to the overall study: A total of over 230 trial participants underwent TCR sequencing, of whom some 200 had received two doses of AZD1222 and 26 had received two doses of the MenACWY control vaccine. Enrollment into the trials was organized by age into subgroups of 18-55, 56-69 and 70-plus years, and those subgroups contained about 150, 27 and 61 TCR-sequenced participants, respectively.

The CDR3 regions of human TCRbeta chains were subjected to immunosequencing. Per the source publication's procedure: Repertoire TCRs were matched against a reference library of SARS-CoV-2-specific TCRs generated with the MIRA antigen-specificity platform. Breadth meant the fraction of unique TCRs that were SARS-CoV-2-associated, whereas depth meant the fraction of total T cells that were SARS-CoV-2-associated. Each spike-specific TCR was assigned to its reactive spike region and to a CD4 or CD8 class using the MIRA data. Log10-transformed breadth and depth values were compared by one-way ANOVA with Sidak's multiple comparisons tests. The source is immuneACCESS, and TCRdb retained only in-frame sequences with V and J called. Part of the clones is not carried over; for the studies checked, unresolved V genes explain less than half of this, and the remainder is unexplained. Clone size and V and J calls were adopted from that table, with D and trimming inferred from the DNA. The sample table contains 100,000 to 150,000 clones; only one count was recorded for roughly 91% of them. The top ten clonotypes cover approximately 12% of the sample.

A word on this clone: This clone's antigen is unknown. No per-base quality is available; no much larger clone lies one base away.

CDR1 and CDR2 were assigned from the germline V gene (reference sequence) as SGHNT and YYREEE. Cut back by 0 bases and 7 bases, the V and J ends lie 7 bases apart. The CDR3, cysteine through phenylalanine, is 12 amino acids long. CDR3 DNA is the only sequence kept; it has 36 bases, read in frame from the first base. Findings and caveats that apply to the study as a whole: Participants were mostly white British, with more females than males. The authors suggested clonal diversity may have been underestimated. The vaccine-associated CD4 TCRs covered the entire spike protein, and the dominant responses fell in regions 160-218 and 743-854. Spike-specific TCR breadth and depth rose significantly after two AZD1222 doses compared with day 0 and with MenACWY recipients. Reportedly, almost half of the unique spike-specific TCRs recognized epitopes lying outside the regions that are mutated in the B.1.351 and B.1.1.7 variants. Because no day 14 peak-response samples were available, the repertoires could be characterized only after the peak T cell response. Conclusions about previously exposed vaccinees are limited because only 6 or 7 AZD1222 recipients were SARS-CoV-2 seropositive at baseline. In the small 56-69-year group, the increase in depth fell short of significance, most likely because of low power.

The meaning of the sample's time point label: baseline before first vaccination. The sample's treatment or condition label, decoded: meningococcal conjugate vaccine given as trial control. Vaccinee samples came from UK trials COV001 and COV002, including a single-blind randomized controlled phase 2/3 trial of AZD1222 (ChAdOx1 nCoV-19) in healthy adults. For TCRbeta chain sequencing, PBMC samples from trial participants were taken at day 0 and at day 28 after the second dose. Sequenced material: peripheral blood, taken on day 0 of MenACWY control vaccination. This sequence originates from an adult in good health. Rearrangement joined TRBV5-4 to TRBJ1-1, with a tentative D gene TRBD1 over 5 matching bases. The CDR3 in this case is CASSLGQLEAFF. The nucleotide sequence is given as TGTGCCAGCAGCTTGGGACAGCTTGAAGCTTTCTTT.